A single sample is the source of the 10 T cell receptor beta chains below, sequenced in a study of technical replicates of blood from a handful of donors. Here immunoSEQ multiplex PCR was the method, and the copy in TCRdb shows in-frame clones only, minus some. The table has tens of thousands of clones, around 96% seen once. The sequenced material came from T cells isolated from PBMCs. The receptors originated from a human donor in good health.

This rearrangement joins TRBV20-1 to TRBJ1-2; D unresolved. Trimming stripped 6 bases from V and 10 bases from J, with 12 bases between. Looked up from germline, CDR1 is DFQATT and CDR2 is SNEGSKA (reference sequence). The CDR3 runs 10 residues. CDR3 bases: TGCAGTGCCGCGGCGGGTGTCTACACCTTC. Encoded protein: CSAAAGVYTF.

This clone was seen only once. J is TRBJ2-1 and V is TRBV10-1; tentative D call: TRBD2 (5 bases). CDR1 is WNHNN and CDR2 is SYGVQD in the germline V gene (reference sequence). V shed 5 bases and J shed 4 bases, with 9 bases lying between them. CDR3 size: 13 residues. The CDR3 here is CASSPGVYNEQFF. CDR3 sequence (DNA): TGCGCCAGCAGTCCCGGGGTTTACAATGAGCAGTTCTTC.

The chain links TRBV6-5 to TRBJ1-2; TRBD1 matches 7 bases. J lost 0 bases, V lost 6 bases, and 7 bases had no gene match. The CDR3 has 15 amino acids. Germline loops: CDR1 MNHEY, CDR2 SVGAGI. Here the CDR3 reads CASSRYTGANYGYTF. The CDR3, as DNA: TGTGCCAGCAGCAGGTACACAGGGGCTAACTATGGCTACACCTTC.

The chain has TRBV12-5 and TRBJ2-2; the D gene is possibly TRBD1 (6 bases). From germline, CDR1 is LGHNT and CDR2 FRNRAP. V lost 1 base, J lost 5 bases, and 8 bases lay in between. The CDR3 sequence is 14 residues long. The CDR3 sequence is CASGLGQGTGELFF. DNA for the CDR3: TGTGCTAGTGGTTTGGGGCAGGGGACCGGGGAGCTGTTTTTT.

The rearrangement joins TRBV10-3 to TRBJ2-7; 10 bases match TRBD2. J was trimmed by 5 bases and V by 3 bases; bases with no gene match: 4. Per the germline V gene, CDR1 is ENHRY and CDR2 is SYGVKD. CDR3 length: 14 amino acids. The CDR3 DNA is TGTGCCATCAGTGACTCTAGCGGGAGCGACGAGCAGTACTTC. It is translated as CAISDSSGSDEQYF.

V and J are TRBV7-2 and TRBJ2-2; 7 bases match TRBD2. The CDR3 extends over 16 amino acids. V gave up 1 base and J gave up 6 bases; unmatched junction bases: 8. Germline V gene lookup returns CDR1 SGHTA and CDR2 FQGNSA. The CDR3 spells CASSLVPAGVAGELFF. For the CDR3, the DNA is TGTGCCAGCAGCTTAGTTCCTGCGGGAGTTGCCGGGGAGCTGTTTTTT.

J is TRBJ2-4 and V is TRBV13; 8 bases line up with TRBD2. After removal of 4 bases from V and 5 bases from J, the junction contained 1 base not matched to a gene. The germline V gene encodes CDR1 PRHDT and CDR2 FYEKMQ (reference sequence). The CDR3 has 13 amino acids. CDR3 region: CASSWRGENIQYF. CDR3 coding DNA: TGTGCCAGCAGCTGGCGGGGGGAAAACATTCAGTACTTC.

This clone came up once. This chain joins TRBV6-1 and TRBJ1-2; D gene uncertain. The CDR3 covers 16 residues. Trimming removed 2 bases at V and 10 bases at J, with 23 bases between. CDR1 is MNHNS, CDR2 SASEGT, per germline. Here the CDR3 reads CASSEKLYRARRDYTF. The DNA for the CDR3 is TGTGCCAGCAGTGAAAAGCTGTATAGGGCCAGGCGGGACTACACCTTC.

The chain links TRBV4-1 to TRBJ2-1; 11 positions agree with TRBD2. J gave up 3 bases and V 7 bases, and 8 bases lay outside the gene matches. The CDR3 runs to 16 residues. Germline CDR1 is MGHRA and CDR2 is YSYEKL. CDR3 loop: CASTDLGLAGYNEQFF. The CDR3 DNA is TGCGCCAGCACTGACCTTGGACTAGCGGGCTACAATGAGCAGTTCTTC.

V is TRBV6-1 and J is TRBJ2-7; D unclear. The CDR3 covers 15 residues. V shed 3 bases and J shed 1 base, with 13 bases lying between them. The germline CDR1 and CDR2 sequences are MNHNS and SASEGT. In DNA, the CDR3 is TGTGCCAGCAGTGAGGAGCACGCGTCGTCCTACGAGCAGTACTTC. Its translation is CASSEEHASSYEQYF.